The 4 T cell receptor beta chains below come from one sample, sequenced in a study of post-analysis software for immune sequencing data. Notes on the study in general: Roughly five TRBV segments occurring more often in patients than controls included TRBV5-6, TRBV5-1 and TRBV20-1.

Presence of unique molecular identifiers characterized the TCR beta cDNA libraries. TCRdb itself ran the PCR reads through MiXCR, one entry per CDR3 protein. The sample has about 430,000 distinct CDR3 sequences; 39% are singletons. These receptors have no identified antigens. Specimen: blood. All receptors come from a girl aged 2-10 years with multiple sclerosis.

The rearrangement joins TRBV6-6 to TRBJ1-4, with 9 bases fitting TRBD1. This CDR3 spans 15 amino acids. Germline V lookup: CDR1 MNHNY, CDR2 SVGAGI (reference sequence). The V segment lost 0 bases and the J segment 6 bases; nucleotides outside the gene matches: 2. The CDR3 DNA follows: TGTGCCAGCAGTTACTCGTGGGACAGGGATGAAAAACTGTTTTTT. Translating gives CASSYSWDRDEKLFF.

V gene TRBV10-3 combines with J gene TRBJ2-3; TRBD2 matches 8 bases. Germline trimming cut 10 bases from V and 2 bases from J; bases unmatched to any gene: 8. Germline V gives CDR1 ENHRY, CDR2 SYGVKD. The length of the CDR3 is 14 residues. The DNA for the CDR3 is TGTGCCACGGGAGGACTAGCTCCCACAGATACGCAGTATTTT. Protein product: CATGGLAPTDTQYF.

CDR3 DNA: TGTGCCAGCAGCTTAGACCCCCTAGCGGGAGCTAGCACAGATACGCAGTATTTT. It translates to CASSLDPLAGASTDTQYF. V usage is TRBV7-2 and J usage is TRBJ2-3; 10 bases fit TRBD2. V dropped 1 base and J dropped 0; count of bases not matched to a gene: 7. The germline V gene has CDR1 SGHTA and CDR2 FQGNSA. The CDR3 contains 18 residues.

This clonotype was observed at least ten times. This chain connects TRBV6-2 or TRBV6-3 to TRBJ2-3; possibly TRBD2 for D (6 bases). In germline, CDR1 is MNHEY, CDR2 SVGEGT. This CDR3 region has 17 residues. Between the trimmed V and J ends, which lost 5 bases and 0 bases, there was a span of 18 bases. Here the CDR3 reads CASSDSSGPASTDTQYF. The CDR3 DNA sequence: TGTGCCAGCAGTGATTCCAGCGGGCCCGCTAGCACAGATACGCAGTATTTT.